This entry concerns a single T cell receptor beta chain. Other nucleotide sequences in the sample specify the same CDR3. This sample was taken from a study of blood T cell repertoires in COVID-19. Study summary: T cells, B-cell-depleted T cells, or PBMCs supplied cDNA or gDNA.

Per germline, CDR1 SGHRS and CDR2 YFSETQ. The CDR3 consists of 14 residues. The ends were cut back, 0 bases at V and 5 bases at J, with 8 bases in the middle. Assay used: immunoSEQ multiplex PCR; TCRdb lists only in-frame clones, some missing. The sample carries approximately 90,000 clones, about 85% recorded once. The sample comprised peripheral blood. The chain has TRBV5-1 and TRBJ1-4; D is unclear. The clonotype comes from a man aged 45-65 years with acute or convalescent COVID-19. The CDR3 bases are TGCGCCAGCAGCTTGGGGGCAGCCAATGAAAAACTGTTTTTT. Translated, it gives CASSLGAANEKLFF.